Sequencing of this TCR beta chain was carried out in a study of T cells in Graves' hyperthyroidism and ophthalmopathy. Investigators excluded patients with uncontrolled infection, other autoimmune disease, pregnancy or lactation. The TCR beta CDR3 regions underwent amplification using RNA transcripts as the source. The primer set for the first-round RT-PCR of the TCR CDR3 was HTBI. TCRdb re-called the multiplex PCR reads through MiXCR, storing one row per CDR3 protein. Seen here are about 420,000 distinct CDR3 sequences, around 14% observed once, and the top ten hold 14%. In its sample, this clonotype was seen many times. This CDR3 contains 14 residues. Germline lookup yields CDR1 MDHEN and CDR2 SYDVKM. The J segment lost 3 bases and the V segment lost 5 bases, leaving 4 bases of the junction unmatched.

Sequencing input: blood. The source of this sequence is a woman under 30 with Graves' hyperthyroidism. The chain couples TRBV28 to TRBJ2-5; 9 nucleotides line up with TRBD2. The CDR3 here is CASSPGLAKETQYF. The CDR3 nucleotides read TGTGCCAGCAGTCCCGGACTAGCGAAAGAGACCCAGTACTTC.